The clone carrying this T cell receptor (beta chain) turned up a few times. Its antigen remains unknown. Survey-depth TCRbeta CDR3 sequencing reported V/J genes and productive frequencies. TCRdb's copy holds only in-frame clones and misses some; the assay was immunoSEQ multiplex PCR. This sample yields about 4,300 clones, of which 69% are seen a single time; less than 30% belongs to the top ten. This CDR3 comprises 11 residues. The entry originates in a study of tissue T cells after allogeneic stem cell transplantation. Study summary: Pathologist review favored tissue samples showing histologically apparent lymphocytes. Study-wide findings and caveats: Anatomically similar tissues had similar TCR repertoires within each patient.

Steroid-refractory graft-versus-host disease after allogeneic hematopoietic cell transplant qualified adults for prospective research-autopsy enrollment. The input for sequencing was duodenal tissue, taken at autopsy. V is TRBV21-1 and J is TRBJ2-7; no check of the table's D call, TRBD2, against the DNA was made. TRBV21-1 is a pseudogene locus. The sequence came from a female patient aged 18 to 49 with steroid-refractory graft-versus-host disease after an allogeneic stem cell transplant. Some T cells may have come from the graft donor. This CDR3 reads CASPPPGEQYF. The CDR3 region has the DNA TGTGCCAGCCCCCCCCCGGGAGAGCAGTACTTC.